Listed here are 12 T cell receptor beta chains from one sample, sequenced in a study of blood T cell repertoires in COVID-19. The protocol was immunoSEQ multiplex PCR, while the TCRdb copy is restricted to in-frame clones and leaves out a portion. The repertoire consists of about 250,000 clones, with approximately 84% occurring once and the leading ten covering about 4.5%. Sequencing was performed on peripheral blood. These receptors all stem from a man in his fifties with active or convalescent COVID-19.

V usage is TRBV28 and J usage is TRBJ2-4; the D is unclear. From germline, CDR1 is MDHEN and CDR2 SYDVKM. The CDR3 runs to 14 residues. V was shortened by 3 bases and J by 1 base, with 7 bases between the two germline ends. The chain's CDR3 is CASSFGVAKNIQYF. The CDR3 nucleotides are TGTGCCAGCAGTTTTGGAGTTGCCAAAAACATTCAGTACTTC.

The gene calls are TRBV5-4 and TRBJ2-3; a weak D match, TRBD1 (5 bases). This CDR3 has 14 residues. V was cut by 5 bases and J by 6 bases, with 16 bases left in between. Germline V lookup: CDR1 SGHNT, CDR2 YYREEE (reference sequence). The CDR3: CASRQGQRGDTQYF. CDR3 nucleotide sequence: TGTGCCAGCAGGCAAGGACAAAGGGGCGATACGCAGTATTTT.

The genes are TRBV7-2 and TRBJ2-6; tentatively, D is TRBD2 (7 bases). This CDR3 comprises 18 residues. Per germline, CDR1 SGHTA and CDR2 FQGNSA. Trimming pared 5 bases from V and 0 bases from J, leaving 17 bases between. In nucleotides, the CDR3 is TGTGCCAGCAGCCCCTGGGGGGGACAACCCTCTGGGGCCAACGTCCTGACTTTC. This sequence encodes CASSPWGGQPSGANVLTF. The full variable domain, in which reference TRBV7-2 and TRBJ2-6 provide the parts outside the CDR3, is GAGVSQSPSNKVTEKGKDVELRCDPISGHTALYWYRQSLGQGLEFLIYFQGNSAPDKSGLPSDRFSAERTGGSVSTLTIQRTQQEDSAVYLCASSPWGGQPSGANVLTFGAGSRLTVL.

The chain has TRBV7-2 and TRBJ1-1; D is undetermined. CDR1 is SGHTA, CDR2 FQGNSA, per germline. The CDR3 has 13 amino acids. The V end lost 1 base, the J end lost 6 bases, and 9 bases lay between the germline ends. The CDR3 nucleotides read TGTGCCAGCAGCTTAGTGGCCCCAGCTGAAGCTTTCTTT. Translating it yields CASSLVAPAEAFF. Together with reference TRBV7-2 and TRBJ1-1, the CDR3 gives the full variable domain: GAGVSQSPSNKVTEKGKDVELRCDPISGHTALYWYRQSLGQGLEFLIYFQGNSAPDKSGLPSDRFSAERTGGSVSTLTIQRTQQEDSAVYLCASSLVAPAEAFFGQGTRLTVV.

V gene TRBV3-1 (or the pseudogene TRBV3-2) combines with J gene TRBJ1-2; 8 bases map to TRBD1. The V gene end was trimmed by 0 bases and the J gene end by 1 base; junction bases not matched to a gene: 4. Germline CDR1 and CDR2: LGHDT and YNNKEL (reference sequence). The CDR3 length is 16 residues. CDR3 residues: CASSQDAGGINYGYTF. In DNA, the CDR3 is TGTGCCAGCAGCCAAGATGCAGGGGGCATTAACTATGGCTACACCTTC.

CDR3 protein: CASSSLLAGRSDTQYF. DNA of the CDR3: TGTGCCAGCAGCTCCTTGTTAGCGGGGAGGTCTGATACGCAGTATTTT. This chain uses TRBV5-4 with TRBJ2-3; 8 bases map to TRBD2. Per the germline V gene, CDR1 is SGHNT and CDR2 is YYREEE (reference sequence). The ends lost 3 bases at V and 6 bases at J; junction bases unmatched: 12. CDR3 length equals 16 residues.

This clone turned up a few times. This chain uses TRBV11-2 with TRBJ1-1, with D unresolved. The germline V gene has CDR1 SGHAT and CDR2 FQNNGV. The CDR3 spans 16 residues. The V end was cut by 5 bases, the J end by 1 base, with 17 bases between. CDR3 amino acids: CASSPSTGFSNTEAFF. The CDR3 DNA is TGTGCCAGCAGCCCCAGCACGGGTTTTTCGAACACTGAAGCTTTCTTT.

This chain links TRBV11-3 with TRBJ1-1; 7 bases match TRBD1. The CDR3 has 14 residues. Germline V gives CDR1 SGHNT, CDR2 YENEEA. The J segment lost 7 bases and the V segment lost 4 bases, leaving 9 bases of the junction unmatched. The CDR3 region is CASSSTGTTDEAFF. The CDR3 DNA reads TGTGCCAGCAGCTCGACAGGGACCACGGATGAAGCTTTCTTT.

The CDR3 DNA sequence: TGTGCCAGCTCACCATCGCAGGGGTTTAAAGAGTACTTC. Its protein product is CASSPSQGFKEYF. J is TRBJ2-7 and V is TRBV18; possibly TRBD1 for D (6 bases). Trimming removed 2 bases from V and 11 bases from J, with 16 bases in between. The germline CDR1 and CDR2 sequences are KGHSH and LQKENI. The CDR3 spans 13 residues.

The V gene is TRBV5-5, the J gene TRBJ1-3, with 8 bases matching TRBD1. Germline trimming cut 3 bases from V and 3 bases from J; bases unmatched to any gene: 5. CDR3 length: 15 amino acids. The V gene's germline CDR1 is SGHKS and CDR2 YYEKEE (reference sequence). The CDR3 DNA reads TGTGCCAGCAGCTCTATGACAGGGGATGGAAACACCATATATTTT. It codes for CASSSMTGDGNTIYF.

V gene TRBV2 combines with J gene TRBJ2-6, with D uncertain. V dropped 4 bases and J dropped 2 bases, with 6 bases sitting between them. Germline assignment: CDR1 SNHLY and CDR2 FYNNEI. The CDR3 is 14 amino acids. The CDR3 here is CASSGHTGANVLTF. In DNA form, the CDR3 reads TGTGCCAGCAGTGGGCACACTGGGGCCAACGTCCTGACTTTC.

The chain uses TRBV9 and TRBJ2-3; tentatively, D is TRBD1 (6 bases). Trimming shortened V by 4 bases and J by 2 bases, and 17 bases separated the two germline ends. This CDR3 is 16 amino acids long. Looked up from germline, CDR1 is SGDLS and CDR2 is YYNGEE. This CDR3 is CASSPLQGGYTDTQYF. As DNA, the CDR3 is TGTGCCAGCAGCCCCCTCCAAGGGGGTTACACAGATACGCAGTATTTT.